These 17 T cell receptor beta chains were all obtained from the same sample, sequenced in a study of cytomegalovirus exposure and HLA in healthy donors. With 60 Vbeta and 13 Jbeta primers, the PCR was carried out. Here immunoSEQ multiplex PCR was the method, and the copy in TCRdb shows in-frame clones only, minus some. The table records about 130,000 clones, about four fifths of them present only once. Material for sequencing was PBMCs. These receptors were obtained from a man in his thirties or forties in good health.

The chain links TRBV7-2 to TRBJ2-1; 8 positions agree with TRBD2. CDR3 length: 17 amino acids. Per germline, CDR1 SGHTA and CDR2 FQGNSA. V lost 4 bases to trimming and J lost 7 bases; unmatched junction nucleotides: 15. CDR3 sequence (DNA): TGTGCCAGCAGCTACGCCCTGGAATTAGCGGGACTAAATGAGCAGTTCTTC. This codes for CASSYALELAGLNEQFF. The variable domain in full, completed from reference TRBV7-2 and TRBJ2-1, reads GAGVSQSPSNKVTEKGKDVELRCDPISGHTALYWYRQSLGQGLEFLIYFQGNSAPDKSGLPSDRFSAERTGGSVSTLTIQRTQQEDSAVYLCASSYALELAGLNEQFFGPGTRLTVL.

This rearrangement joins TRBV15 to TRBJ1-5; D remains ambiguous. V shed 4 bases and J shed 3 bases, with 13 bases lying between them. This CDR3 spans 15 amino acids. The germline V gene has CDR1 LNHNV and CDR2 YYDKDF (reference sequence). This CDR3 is CATSTSRGPNQPQHF. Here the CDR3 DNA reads TGTGCCACCAGCACCAGTAGAGGGCCCAATCAGCCCCAGCATTTT.

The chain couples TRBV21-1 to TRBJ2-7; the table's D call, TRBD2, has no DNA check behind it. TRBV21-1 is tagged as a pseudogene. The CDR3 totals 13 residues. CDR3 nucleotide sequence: TGTGCCAGCATTAGCCAATTTACCTACGAGCAGTACTTC. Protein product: CASISQFTYEQYF.

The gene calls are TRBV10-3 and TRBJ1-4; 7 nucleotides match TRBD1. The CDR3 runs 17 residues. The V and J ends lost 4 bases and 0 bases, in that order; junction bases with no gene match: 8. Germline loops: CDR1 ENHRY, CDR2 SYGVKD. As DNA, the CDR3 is TGTGCCATCAGTGCTAGGACAGGCGGAACAACTAATGAAAAACTGTTTTTT. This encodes CAISARTGGTTNEKLFF.

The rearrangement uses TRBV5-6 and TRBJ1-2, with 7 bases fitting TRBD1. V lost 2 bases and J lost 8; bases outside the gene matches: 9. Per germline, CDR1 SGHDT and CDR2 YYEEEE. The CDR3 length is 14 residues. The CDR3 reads CASSFGEGAAGYTF. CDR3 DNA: TGTGCCAGCAGCTTTGGTGAGGGGGCGGCGGGCTACACCTTC.

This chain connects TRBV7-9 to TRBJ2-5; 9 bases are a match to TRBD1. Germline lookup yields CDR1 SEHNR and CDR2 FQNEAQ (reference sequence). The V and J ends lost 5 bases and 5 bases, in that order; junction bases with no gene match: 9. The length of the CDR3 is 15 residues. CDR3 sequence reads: CASSPGTGWEETQYF. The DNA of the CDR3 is TGTGCCAGCAGCCCTGGGACAGGGTGGGAGGAGACCCAGTACTTC. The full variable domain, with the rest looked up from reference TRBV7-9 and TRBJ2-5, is DTGVSQNPRHKITKRGQNVTFRCDPISEHNRLYWYRQTLGQGPEFLTYFQNEAQLEKSRLLSDRFSAERPKGSFSTLEIQRTEQGDSAMYLCASSPGTGWEETQYFGPGTRLLVL.

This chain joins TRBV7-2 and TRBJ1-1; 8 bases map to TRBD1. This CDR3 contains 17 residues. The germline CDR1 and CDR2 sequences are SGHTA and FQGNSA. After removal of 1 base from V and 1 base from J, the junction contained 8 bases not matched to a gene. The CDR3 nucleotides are TGTGCCAGCAGCTTAGGGGCAGGGGGCTTTAGGAACACTGAAGCTTTCTTT. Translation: CASSLGAGGFRNTEAFF.

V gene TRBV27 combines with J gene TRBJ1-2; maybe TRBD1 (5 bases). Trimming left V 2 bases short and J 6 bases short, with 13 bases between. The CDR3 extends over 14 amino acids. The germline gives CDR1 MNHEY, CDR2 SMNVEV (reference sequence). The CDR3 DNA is TGTGCCAGCAGTTTAGTTTCAGGGTGGGATGGCTACACCTTC. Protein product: CASSLVSGWDGYTF.

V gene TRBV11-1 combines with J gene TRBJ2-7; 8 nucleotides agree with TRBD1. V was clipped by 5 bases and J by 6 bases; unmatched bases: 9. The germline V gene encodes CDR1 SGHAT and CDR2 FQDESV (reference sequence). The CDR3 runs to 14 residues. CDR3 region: CASSPLGGQVEQYF. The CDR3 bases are TGTGCCAGCAGCCCGCTAGGGGGACAGGTCGAGCAGTACTTC.

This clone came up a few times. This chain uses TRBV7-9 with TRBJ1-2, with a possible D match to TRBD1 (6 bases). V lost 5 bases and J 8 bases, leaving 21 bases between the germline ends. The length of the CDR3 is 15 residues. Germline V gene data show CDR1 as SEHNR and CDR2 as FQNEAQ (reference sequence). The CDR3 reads CASSPTRGGAEGYTF. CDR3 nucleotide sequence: TGTGCCAGCAGCCCCACACGCGGGGGGGCAGAGGGCTACACCTTC.

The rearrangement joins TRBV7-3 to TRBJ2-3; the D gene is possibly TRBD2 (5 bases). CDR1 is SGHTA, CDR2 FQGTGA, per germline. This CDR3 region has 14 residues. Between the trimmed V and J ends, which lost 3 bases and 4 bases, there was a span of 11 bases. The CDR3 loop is CASSLGGPPDTQYF. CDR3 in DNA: TGTGCCAGCAGCTTGGGCGGGCCGCCAGATACGCAGTATTTT.

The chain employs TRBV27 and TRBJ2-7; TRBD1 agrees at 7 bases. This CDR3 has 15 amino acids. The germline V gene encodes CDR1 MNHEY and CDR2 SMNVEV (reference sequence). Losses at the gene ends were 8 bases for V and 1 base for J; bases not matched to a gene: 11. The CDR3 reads CASSLDRAASYEQYF. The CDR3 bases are TGTGCCAGCTCCCTCGACAGGGCGGCATCCTACGAGCAGTACTTC.

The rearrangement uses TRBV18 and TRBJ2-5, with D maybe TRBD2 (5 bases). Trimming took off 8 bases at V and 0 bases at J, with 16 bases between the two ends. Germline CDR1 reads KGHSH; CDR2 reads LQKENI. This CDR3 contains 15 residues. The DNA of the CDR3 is TGTGCCAGCCACGGGGTAGTAACGTACCAAGAGACCCAGTACTTC. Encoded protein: CASHGVVTYQETQYF.

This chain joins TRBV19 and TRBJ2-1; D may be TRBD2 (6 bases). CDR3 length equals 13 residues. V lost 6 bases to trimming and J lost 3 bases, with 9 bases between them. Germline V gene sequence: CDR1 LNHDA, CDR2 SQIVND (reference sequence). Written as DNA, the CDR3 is TGTGCCAGTAGGGCGGGACTCTACAATGAGCAGTTCTTC. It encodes CASRAGLYNEQFF.

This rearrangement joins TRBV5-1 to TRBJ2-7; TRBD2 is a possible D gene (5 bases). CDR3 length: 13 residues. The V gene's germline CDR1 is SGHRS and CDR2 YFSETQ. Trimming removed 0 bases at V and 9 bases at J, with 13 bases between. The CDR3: CASSLEGEPRQYF. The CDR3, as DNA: TGCGCCAGCAGCTTGGAGGGAGAACCTCGGCAGTACTTC.

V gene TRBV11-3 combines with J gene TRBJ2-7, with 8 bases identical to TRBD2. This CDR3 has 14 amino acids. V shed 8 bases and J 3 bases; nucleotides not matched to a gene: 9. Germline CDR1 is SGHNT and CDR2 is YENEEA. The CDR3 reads CASSPRAGGYEQYF. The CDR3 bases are TGTGCCAGCTCCCCTAGGGCGGGAGGCTACGAGCAGTACTTC.

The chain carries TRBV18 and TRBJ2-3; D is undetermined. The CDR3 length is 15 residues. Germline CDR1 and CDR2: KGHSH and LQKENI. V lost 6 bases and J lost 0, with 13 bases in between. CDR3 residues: CASSSLSSSTDTQYF. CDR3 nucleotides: TGTGCCAGCTCGAGTTTGTCCTCTAGCACAGATACGCAGTATTTT.